One sample yielded the 23 T cell receptor beta chains listed below, sequenced in a study of shared clonotypes between healthy human individuals. Assay used: immunoSEQ multiplex PCR; TCRdb lists only in-frame clones, some missing. Seen here are 1.5 million to 1.9 million clones, 98% observed once, and the top ten hold about 0.45%. Sequences were obtained from naive CD4+ T cells sorted from blood. The subset is: CD45RA+ positively selected. All receptors come from a man between 25 and 39 years old in good health.

The chain is built from TRBV6-1 and TRBJ2-5; D possibly corresponds to TRBD2 (5 bases). Germline V gives CDR1 MNHNS, CDR2 SASEGT. The V gene lost 6 bases and the J gene lost 4 bases, with 9 bases spanning the gap. The CDR3 extends over 12 amino acids. This chain's CDR3 is CASRSSGETQYF. CDR3 bases: TGTGCCAGCAGGAGCAGCGGAGAGACCCAGTACTTC.

This chain links TRBV19 with TRBJ1-3, with D tentatively TRBD1 (5 bases). Looked up from germline, CDR1 is LNHDA and CDR2 is SQIVND (reference sequence). CDR3 length equals 16 residues. V was pared by 4 bases and J by 3 bases, with 16 bases between. CDR3 nucleotide sequence: TGTGCCAGTAGTACTCGATCGACTGGGGGTGGAAACACCATATATTTT. Translation gives CASSTRSTGGGNTIYF.

The chain carries TRBV2 and TRBJ2-1; D perhaps matches TRBD2 (5 bases). The CDR3 contains 15 residues. Trimming removed 2 bases at V and 5 bases at J, with 13 bases between. Germline CDR1 and CDR2: SNHLY and FYNNEI. In nucleotides, the CDR3 is TGTGCCAGCAGTGAACAATCTAGCAATCACAATGAGCAGTTCTTC. Protein product: CASSEQSSNHNEQFF.

The rearrangement uses TRBV27 and TRBJ1-5; 8 bases align to TRBD1. CDR1 and CDR2 from the germline V gene are MNHEY and SMNVEV (reference sequence). V lost 8 bases to trimming and J lost 2 bases; unmatched junction nucleotides: 5. This CDR3 comprises 14 residues. This CDR3 is CASSGQGGNQPQHF. The DNA of the CDR3 is TGTGCCAGCTCAGGACAGGGCGGCAATCAGCCCCAGCATTTT.

The rearrangement uses TRBV27 and TRBJ2-7; 9 bases agree with TRBD1. The germline V gene encodes CDR1 MNHEY and CDR2 SMNVEV (reference sequence). CDR3 length equals 14 residues. The J segment lost 8 bases and the V segment lost 5 bases, leaving 10 bases of the junction unmatched. The CDR3 DNA reads as TGTGCCAGCAGTCAGTCCCGGGACAGGGTCAAGCAGTACTTC. Translation gives CASSQSRDRVKQYF.

The rearrangement uses TRBV6-5 and TRBJ2-7; a weak D match, TRBD1 (7 bases). The CDR3 length is 14 residues. V was cut by 6 bases and J by 1 base, with 13 bases left in between. Looked up from germline, CDR1 is MNHEY and CDR2 is SVGAGI. This CDR3 is CASRSAGGSYEQYF. The CDR3 DNA reads as TGTGCCAGCAGGTCGGCAGGGGGGTCCTACGAGCAGTACTTC.

The chain has TRBV5-4 and TRBJ2-1; tentative D call: TRBD1 (5 bases). V was shortened by 3 bases and J by 2 bases, with 9 bases between the two germline ends. The CDR3 is 14 amino acids. Germline-derived CDR1 and CDR2 are SGHNT and YYREEE (reference sequence). The CDR3: CASSSDSTYNEQFF. Here the CDR3 DNA reads TGTGCCAGCAGCTCAGACAGCACCTACAATGAGCAGTTCTTC.

The chain links TRBV5-1 to TRBJ2-7; TRBD1 matches at 8 bases. CDR3 size: 16 residues. Germline CDR1 reads SGHRS; CDR2 reads YFSETQ. Unmatched junction bases numbered 15, after V lost 4 bases and J lost 6 bases. This chain's CDR3 is CASSAGQAKAGLEQYF. The CDR3 nucleotides read TGCGCCAGCAGCGCGGGACAGGCTAAGGCGGGGCTCGAGCAGTACTTC.

The J gene is TRBJ2-7, the V gene TRBV29-1; D remains ambiguous. The CDR3 contains 12 residues. Per germline, CDR1 SQVTM and CDR2 ANQGSEA. The V gene lost 2 bases and the J gene lost 5 bases, with 10 bases spanning the gap. CDR3 DNA: TGCAGCGTTGAAATCGGTGCGGACGAGCAGTACTTC. Translating it yields CSVEIGADEQYF.

The CDR3 DNA reads TGTGCCAGTAGTATATTGTCAGGGAAGAACACTGAAGCTTTCTTT. Protein sequence: CASSILSGKNTEAFF. J is TRBJ1-1 and V is TRBV19; D may be TRBD1 (5 bases). The V end was cut by 2 bases, the J end by 1 base, with 11 bases between. This CDR3 comprises 15 residues. Germline assignment: CDR1 LNHDA and CDR2 SQIVND (reference sequence).

The J gene is TRBJ1-2, the V gene TRBV6-1; no reliable D call. Germline CDR1 and CDR2: MNHNS and SASEGT. The CDR3 has 15 residues. The V and J ends lost 3 bases and 0 bases respectively, with 11 bases between them. The CDR3 bases are TGTGCCAGCAGTGACCGACAAGGCTCTAACTATGGCTACACCTTC. Its protein is CASSDRQGSNYGYTF.

V usage is TRBV11-2 and J usage is TRBJ2-5; D is perhaps TRBD2 (5 bases). Germline-derived CDR1 and CDR2 are SGHAT and FQNNGV. Trimming pared 4 bases from V and 4 bases from J, leaving 16 bases between. The CDR3 has 15 amino acids. The CDR3 region is CASSSHRGKRETQYF. CDR3 coding DNA: TGTGCCAGCAGCTCCCACAGAGGGAAGAGAGAGACCCAGTACTTC.

The CDR3 nucleotides read TGTGCCAGCTCACCAAAAATCAGGACAGGGCGGGAAAAACTGTTTTTT. It is translated as CASSPKIRTGREKLFF. J is TRBJ1-4 and V is TRBV18; 8 bases map to TRBD1. Germline lookup yields CDR1 KGHSH and CDR2 LQKENI. Trimming removed 2 bases from V and 8 bases from J; junction bases left unmatched: 10. The CDR3 length is 16 residues.

The rearrangement links TRBV7-2 to TRBJ2-2; weak D call: TRBD1 (5 bases). Germline CDR1 reads SGHTA; CDR2 reads FQGNSA. The CDR3 consists of 16 residues. V lost 1 base to trimming and J lost 5 bases, with 14 bases between them. CDR3 nucleotide sequence: TGTGCCAGCAGCTTAGACTCCAGGGTATGGACCGGGGAGCTGTTTTTT. Encoded protein: CASSLDSRVWTGELFF.

The chain combines TRBV7-2 with TRBJ2-7; a possible D gene is TRBD1 (5 bases). Germline assignment: CDR1 SGHTA and CDR2 FQGNSA. The CDR3 loop spans 13 amino acids. V shed 3 bases and J shed 6 bases, with 12 bases lying between them. CDR3 bases: TGTGCCAGCAGCTTTAAGCAGGGTTCCGAGCAGTACTTC. Encoded protein: CASSFKQGSEQYF.

The sample holds one count of this clone. The genes are TRBV7-9 and TRBJ2-7; 10 bases fit TRBD1. Trimming removed 4 bases from V and 0 bases from J; junction bases left unmatched: 6. CDR1 is SEHNR, CDR2 FQNEAQ, per germline (reference sequence). The CDR3 has 16 residues. The CDR3 is CASSWSWDRGSYEQYF. CDR3 sequence (DNA): TGTGCCAGCAGCTGGTCCTGGGACAGGGGCTCCTACGAGCAGTACTTC.

The chain recombines TRBV5-1 with TRBJ2-1, with TRBD2 matching over 14 bases. Germline CDR1 reads SGHRS; CDR2 reads YFSETQ. The length of the CDR3 is 17 residues. The V segment lost 4 bases and the J segment 9 bases; nucleotides outside the gene matches: 12. CDR3 DNA: TGCGCCAGCAGCCCTTCGACTAGCGGGAGGGCCAGGGGTGAGCAGTTCTTC. This sequence encodes CASSPSTSGRARGEQFF.

The chain uses TRBV11-2 and TRBJ2-1; unclear D gene. This CDR3 is 16 amino acids long. The germline V gene has CDR1 SGHAT and CDR2 FQNNGV. With 0 bases removed from V and 0 bases from J, the gap between germline ends came to 9 bases. CDR3 coding DNA: TGTGCCAGCAGCTTAGAACCGTTGAGCTCCTACAATGAGCAGTTCTTC. It codes for CASSLEPLSSYNEQFF.

The CDR3 here is CASSPPLGRIIDADTQYF. For the CDR3, the DNA is TGTGCCAGCAGCCCACCGCTGGGACGGATTATTGATGCAGATACGCAGTATTTT. The chain is built from TRBV5-5 and TRBJ2-3; D is tentatively TRBD1 or TRBD2 (5 bases each). Germline V gives CDR1 SGHKS, CDR2 YYEKEE (reference sequence). CDR3 length equals 18 residues. Trimming removed 4 bases from V and 4 bases from J, with 25 bases in between. The variable domain in full, with the rest retrieved from reference TRBV5-5 and TRBJ2-3, is DAGVTQSPTHLIKTRGQQVTLRCSPISGHKSVSWYQQVLGQGPQFIFQYYEKEERGRGNFPDRFSARQFPNYSSELNVNALLLGDSALYLCASSPPLGRIIDADTQYFGPGTRLTVL.

The J gene is TRBJ2-7, the V gene TRBV5-6; the D is unclear. The ends were cut back, 0 bases at V and 4 bases at J, with 14 bases in the middle. The CDR3 runs 15 residues. The germline CDR1 and CDR2 sequences are SGHDT and YYEEEE. CDR3 in DNA: TGTGCCAGCAGCTTGGGGGCGCGCGGCCCTTACGAGCAGTACTTC. This gives the protein CASSLGARGPYEQYF. Based on the CDR3 plus reference TRBV5-6 and TRBJ2-7, the full variable domain is DAGVTQSPTHLIKTRGQQVTLRCSPKSGHDTVSWYQQALGQGPQFIFQYYEEEERQRGNFPDRFSGHQFPNYSSELNVNALLLGDSALYLCASSLGARGPYEQYFGPGTRLTVT.

The rearrangement joins TRBV7-6 to TRBJ2-1, with 12 bases fitting TRBD2. Germline CDR1 is SGHVS and CDR2 is FNYEAQ. V was pared by 5 bases and J by 0 bases, with 5 bases of the junction left unmatched. There are 17 residues in the CDR3. The CDR3 DNA reads TGTGCCAGCAGCCCAGGACTAGCGGGAAGCTCCTACAATGAGCAGTTCTTC. Amino acids: CASSPGLAGSSYNEQFF. Full variable domain (remainder filled in from reference TRBV7-6 and TRBJ2-1): GAGVSQSPRYKVTKRGQDVALRCDPISGHVSLYWYRQALGQGPEFLTYFNYEAQQDKSGLPNDRFSAERPEGSISTLTIQRTEQRDSAMYRCASSPGLAGSSYNEQFFGPGTRLTVL.

CDR3 protein: CASSPTGYGTDTQYF. CDR3 DNA sequence: TGCGCCAGCAGCCCCACTGGGTACGGCACAGATACGCAGTATTTT. This rearrangement joins TRBV5-1 to TRBJ2-3; D gene ambiguous. CDR1 and CDR2 (germline): SGHRS, YFSETQ. The length of the CDR3 is 15 residues. Trimming took off 4 bases at V and 1 base at J, with 13 bases between the two ends.

The V and J genes are TRBV29-1 and TRBJ2-1; D is uncertain. The CDR3 contains 13 residues. The V gene's germline CDR1 is SQVTM and CDR2 ANQGSEA. The ends were cut back, 2 bases at V and 10 bases at J, with 15 bases in the middle. For the CDR3, the DNA is TGCAGCGTTGAAACAGACCGCGGCTCGGAGCAGTTCTTC. This sequence encodes CSVETDRGSEQFF.